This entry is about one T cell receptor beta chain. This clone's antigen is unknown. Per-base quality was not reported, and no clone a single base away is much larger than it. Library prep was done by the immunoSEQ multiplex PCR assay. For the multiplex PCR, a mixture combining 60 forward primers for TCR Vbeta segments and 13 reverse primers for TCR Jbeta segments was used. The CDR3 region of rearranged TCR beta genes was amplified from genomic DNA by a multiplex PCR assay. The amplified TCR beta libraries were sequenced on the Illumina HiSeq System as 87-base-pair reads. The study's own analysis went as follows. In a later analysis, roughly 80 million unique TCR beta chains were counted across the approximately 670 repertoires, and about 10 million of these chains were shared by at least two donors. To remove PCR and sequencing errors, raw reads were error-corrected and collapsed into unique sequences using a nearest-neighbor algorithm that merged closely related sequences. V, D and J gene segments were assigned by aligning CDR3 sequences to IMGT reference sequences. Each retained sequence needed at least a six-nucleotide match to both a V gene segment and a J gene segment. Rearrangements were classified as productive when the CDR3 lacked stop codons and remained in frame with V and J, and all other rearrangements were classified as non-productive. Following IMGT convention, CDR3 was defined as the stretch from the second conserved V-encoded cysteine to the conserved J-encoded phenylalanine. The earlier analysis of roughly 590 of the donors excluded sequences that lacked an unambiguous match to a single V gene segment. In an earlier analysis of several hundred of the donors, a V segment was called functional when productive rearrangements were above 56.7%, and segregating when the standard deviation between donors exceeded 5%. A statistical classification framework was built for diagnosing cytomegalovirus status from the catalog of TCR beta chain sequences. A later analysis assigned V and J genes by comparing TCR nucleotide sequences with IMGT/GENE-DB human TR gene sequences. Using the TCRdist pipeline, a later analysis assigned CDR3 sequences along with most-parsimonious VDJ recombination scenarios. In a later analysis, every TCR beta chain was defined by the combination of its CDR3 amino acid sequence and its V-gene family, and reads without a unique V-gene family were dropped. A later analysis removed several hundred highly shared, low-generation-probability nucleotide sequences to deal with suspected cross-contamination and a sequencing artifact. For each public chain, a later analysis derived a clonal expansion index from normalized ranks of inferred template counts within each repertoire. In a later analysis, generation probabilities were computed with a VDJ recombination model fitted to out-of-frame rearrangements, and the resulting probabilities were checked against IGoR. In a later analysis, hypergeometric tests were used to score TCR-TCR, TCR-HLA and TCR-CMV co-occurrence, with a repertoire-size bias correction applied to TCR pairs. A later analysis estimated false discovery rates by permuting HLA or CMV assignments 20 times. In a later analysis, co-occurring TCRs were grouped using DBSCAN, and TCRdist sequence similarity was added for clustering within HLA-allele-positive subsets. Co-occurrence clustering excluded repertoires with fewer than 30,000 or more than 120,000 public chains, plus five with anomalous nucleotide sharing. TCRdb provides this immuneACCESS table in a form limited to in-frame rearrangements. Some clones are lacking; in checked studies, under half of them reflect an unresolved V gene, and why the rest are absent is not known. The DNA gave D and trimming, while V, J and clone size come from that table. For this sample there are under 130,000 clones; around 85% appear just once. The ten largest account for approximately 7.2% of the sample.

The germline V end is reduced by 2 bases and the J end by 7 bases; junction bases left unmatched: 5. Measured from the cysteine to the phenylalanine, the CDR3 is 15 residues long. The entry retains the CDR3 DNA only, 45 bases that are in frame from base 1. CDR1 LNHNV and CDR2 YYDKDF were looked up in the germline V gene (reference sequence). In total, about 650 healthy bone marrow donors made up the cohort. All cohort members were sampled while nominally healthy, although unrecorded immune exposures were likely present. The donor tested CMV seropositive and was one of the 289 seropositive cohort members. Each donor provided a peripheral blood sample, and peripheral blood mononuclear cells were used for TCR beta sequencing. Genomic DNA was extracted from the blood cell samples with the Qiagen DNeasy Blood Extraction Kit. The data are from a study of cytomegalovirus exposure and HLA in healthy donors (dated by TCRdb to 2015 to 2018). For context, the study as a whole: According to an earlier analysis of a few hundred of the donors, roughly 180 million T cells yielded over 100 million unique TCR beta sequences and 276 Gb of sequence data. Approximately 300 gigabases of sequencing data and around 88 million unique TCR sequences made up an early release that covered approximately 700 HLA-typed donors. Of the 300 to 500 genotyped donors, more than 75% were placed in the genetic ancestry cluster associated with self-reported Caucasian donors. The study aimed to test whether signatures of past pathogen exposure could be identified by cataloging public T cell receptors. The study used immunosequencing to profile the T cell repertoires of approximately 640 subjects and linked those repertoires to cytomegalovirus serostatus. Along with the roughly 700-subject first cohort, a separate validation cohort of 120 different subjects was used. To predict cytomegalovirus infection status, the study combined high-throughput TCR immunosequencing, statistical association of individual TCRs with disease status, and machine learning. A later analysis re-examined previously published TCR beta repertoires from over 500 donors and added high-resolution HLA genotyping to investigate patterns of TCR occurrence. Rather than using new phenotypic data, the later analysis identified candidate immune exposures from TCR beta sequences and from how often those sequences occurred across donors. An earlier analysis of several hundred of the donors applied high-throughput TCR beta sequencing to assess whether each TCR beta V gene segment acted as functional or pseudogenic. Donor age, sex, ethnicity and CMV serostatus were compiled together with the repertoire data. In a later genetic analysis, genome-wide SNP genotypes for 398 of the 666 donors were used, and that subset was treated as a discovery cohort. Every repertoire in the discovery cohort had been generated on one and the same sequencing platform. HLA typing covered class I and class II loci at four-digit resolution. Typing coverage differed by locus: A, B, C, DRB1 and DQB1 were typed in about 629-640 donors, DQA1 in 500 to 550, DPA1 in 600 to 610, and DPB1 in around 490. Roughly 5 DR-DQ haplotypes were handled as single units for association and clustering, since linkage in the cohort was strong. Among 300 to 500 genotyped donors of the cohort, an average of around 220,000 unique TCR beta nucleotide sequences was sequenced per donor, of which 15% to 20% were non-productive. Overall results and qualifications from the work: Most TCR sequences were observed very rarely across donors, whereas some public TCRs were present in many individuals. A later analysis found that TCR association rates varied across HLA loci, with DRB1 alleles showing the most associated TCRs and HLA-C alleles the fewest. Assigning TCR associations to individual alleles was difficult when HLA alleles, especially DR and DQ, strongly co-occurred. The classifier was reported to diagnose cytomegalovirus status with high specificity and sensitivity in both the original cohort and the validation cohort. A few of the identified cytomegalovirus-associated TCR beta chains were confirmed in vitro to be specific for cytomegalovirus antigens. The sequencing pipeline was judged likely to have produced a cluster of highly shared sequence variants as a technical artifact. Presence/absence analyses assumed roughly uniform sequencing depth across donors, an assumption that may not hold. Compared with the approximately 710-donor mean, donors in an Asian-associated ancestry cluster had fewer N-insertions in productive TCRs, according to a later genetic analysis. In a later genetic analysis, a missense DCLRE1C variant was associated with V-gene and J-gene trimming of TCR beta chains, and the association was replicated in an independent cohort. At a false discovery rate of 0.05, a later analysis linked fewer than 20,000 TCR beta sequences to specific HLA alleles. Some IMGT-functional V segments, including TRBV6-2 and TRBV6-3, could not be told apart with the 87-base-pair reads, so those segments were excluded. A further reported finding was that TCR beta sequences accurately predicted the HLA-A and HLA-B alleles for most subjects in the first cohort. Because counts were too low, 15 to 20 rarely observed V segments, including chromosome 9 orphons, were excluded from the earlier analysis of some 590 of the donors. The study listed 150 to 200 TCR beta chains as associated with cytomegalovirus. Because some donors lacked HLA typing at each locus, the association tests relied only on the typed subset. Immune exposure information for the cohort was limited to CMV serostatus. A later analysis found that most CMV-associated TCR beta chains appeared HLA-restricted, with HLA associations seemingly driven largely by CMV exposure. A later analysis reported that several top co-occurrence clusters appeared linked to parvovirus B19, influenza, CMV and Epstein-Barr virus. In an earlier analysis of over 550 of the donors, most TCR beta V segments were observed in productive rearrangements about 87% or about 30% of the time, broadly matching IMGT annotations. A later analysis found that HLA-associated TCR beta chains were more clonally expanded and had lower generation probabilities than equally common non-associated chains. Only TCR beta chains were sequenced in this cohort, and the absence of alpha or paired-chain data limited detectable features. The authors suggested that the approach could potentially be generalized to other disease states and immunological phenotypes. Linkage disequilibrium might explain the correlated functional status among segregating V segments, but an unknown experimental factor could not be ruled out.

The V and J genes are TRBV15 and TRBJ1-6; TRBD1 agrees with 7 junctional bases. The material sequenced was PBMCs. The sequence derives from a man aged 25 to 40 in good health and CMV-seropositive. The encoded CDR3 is CATSRQTRGNSPLHF. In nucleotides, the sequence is TGTGCCACCAGCAGACAGACCAGGGGGAATTCACCCCTCCACTTT.